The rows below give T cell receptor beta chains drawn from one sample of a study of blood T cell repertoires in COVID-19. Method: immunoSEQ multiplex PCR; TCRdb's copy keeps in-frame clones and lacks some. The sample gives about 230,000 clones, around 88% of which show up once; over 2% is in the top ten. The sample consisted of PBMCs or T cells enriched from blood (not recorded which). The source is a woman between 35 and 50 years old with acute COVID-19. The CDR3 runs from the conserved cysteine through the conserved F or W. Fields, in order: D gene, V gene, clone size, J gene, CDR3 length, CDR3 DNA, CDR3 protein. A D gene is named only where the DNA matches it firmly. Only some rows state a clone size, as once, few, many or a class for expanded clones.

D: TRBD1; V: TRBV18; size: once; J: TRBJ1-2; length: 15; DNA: TGTGCCAGCTCACCACCCCGGACAGGGGGCTATGGCTACACCTTC; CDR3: CASSPPRTGGYGYTF
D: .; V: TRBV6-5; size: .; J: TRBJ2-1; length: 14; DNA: TGTGCCAGCAGTTTCGCACCTAAGTACAATGAGCAGTTCTTC; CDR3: CASSFAPKYNEQFF
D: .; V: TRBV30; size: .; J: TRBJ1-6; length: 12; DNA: TGTGCCCAGATTTCGTGGAATTCACCCCTCCACTTT; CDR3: CAQISWNSPLHF
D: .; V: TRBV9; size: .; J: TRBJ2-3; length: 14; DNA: TGTGCCAGCAGCGTAGCGGCAGGCAGAGATACGCAGTATTTT; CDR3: CASSVAAGRDTQYF
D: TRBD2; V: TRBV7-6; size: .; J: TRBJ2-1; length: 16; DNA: TGTGCCAGCAGCTTAGTAGCAGCGGGGGGTTACAATGAGCAGTTCTTC; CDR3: CASSLVAAGGYNEQFF
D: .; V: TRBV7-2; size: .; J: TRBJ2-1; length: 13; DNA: TGTGCCAGCAGTAATCCGACAGAAAACGAGCAGTTCTTC; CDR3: CASSNPTENEQFF
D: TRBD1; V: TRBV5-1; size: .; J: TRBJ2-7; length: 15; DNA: TGCGCCAGCAGCTTCGGCCCAGGGGGCACCTACGAGCAGTACTTC; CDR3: CASSFGPGGTYEQYF
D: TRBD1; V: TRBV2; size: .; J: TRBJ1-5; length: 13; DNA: TGTGCCAGCAGTGGACAGGGAGGCCAGCCCCAGCATTTT; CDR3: CASSGQGGQPQHF
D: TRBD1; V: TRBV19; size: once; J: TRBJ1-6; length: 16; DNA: TGTGCCAGTAGTAGACAGGGGAGCTCCTATAATTCACCCCTCCACTTT; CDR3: CASSRQGSSYNSPLHF
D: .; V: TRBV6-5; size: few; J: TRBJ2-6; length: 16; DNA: TGTGCCAGCAGTTACCAGGCCCTCTCTGGGGCCAACGTCCTGACTTTC; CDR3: CASSYQALSGANVLTF
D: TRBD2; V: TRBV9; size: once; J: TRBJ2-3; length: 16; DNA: TGTGCCAGCAGCGGTAGGACTAGCGGCCGCACAGATACGCAGTATTTT; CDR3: CASSGRTSGRTDTQYF
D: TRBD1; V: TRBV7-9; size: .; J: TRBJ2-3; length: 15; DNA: TGTGCCAGCAGCTCCTGGACAGGGAGCACAGATACGCAGTATTTT; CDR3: CASSSWTGSTDTQYF
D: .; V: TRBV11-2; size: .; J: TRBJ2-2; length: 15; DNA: TGTGCCAGCAGCATAACGCGGCTAGGTCTGGGGGAGCTGTTTTTT; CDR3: CASSITRLGLGELFF
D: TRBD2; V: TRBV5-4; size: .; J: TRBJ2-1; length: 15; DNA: TGTGCCAGCAGCTTCCCTAGCGGGGGACACAATGAGCAGTTCTTC; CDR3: CASSFPSGGHNEQFF
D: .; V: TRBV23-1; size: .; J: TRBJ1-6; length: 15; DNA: TGCGCCAGCAGTCAATCACAGGGCAATAATTCACCCCTCCACTTT; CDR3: CASSQSQGNNSPLHF
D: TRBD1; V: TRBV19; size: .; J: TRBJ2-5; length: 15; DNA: TGTGCCAGTAGTATACCCGGACAGGGGTCAGAGACCCAGTACTTC; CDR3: CASSIPGQGSETQYF
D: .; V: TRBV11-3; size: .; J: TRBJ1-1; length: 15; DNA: TGTGCCAGCAGCCCCAGGGTACGCATGAACACTGAAGCTTTCTTT; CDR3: CASSPRVRMNTEAFF
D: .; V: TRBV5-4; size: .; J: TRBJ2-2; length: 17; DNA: TGTGCCAGCAGCCCAACCCGACAGGAAGGGATTACCGGGGAGCTGTTTTTT; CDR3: CASSPTRQEGITGELFF
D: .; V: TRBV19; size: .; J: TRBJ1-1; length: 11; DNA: TGTGCCATCTCATCACGGACTGAAGCTTTCTTT; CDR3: CAISSRTEAFF
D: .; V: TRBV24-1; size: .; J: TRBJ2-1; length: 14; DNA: TGTGCCACCAGCGGAGGGCCCGTAAACAATGAGCAGTTCTTC; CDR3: CATSGGPVNNEQFF
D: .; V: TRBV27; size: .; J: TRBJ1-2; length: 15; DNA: TGTGCCAGCACAGACCCCCCTCTGACATTCAATGGCTACACCTTC; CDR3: CASTDPPLTFNGYTF
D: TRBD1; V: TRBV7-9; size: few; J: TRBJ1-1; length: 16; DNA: TGTGCCAGCAGCCCCGGGACAGGCCCGTTGAACACTGAAGCTTTCTTT; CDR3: CASSPGTGPLNTEAFF
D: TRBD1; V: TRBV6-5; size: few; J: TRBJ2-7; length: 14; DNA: TGTGCCAGCAATCGGGACAGAAATTCCTACGAGCAGTACTTC; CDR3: CASNRDRNSYEQYF
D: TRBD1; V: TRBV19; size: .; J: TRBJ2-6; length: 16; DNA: TGTGCCAGTCAGGACAGGGGGCTAGGTGGGGCCAACGTCCTGACTTTC; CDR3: CASQDRGLGGANVLTF
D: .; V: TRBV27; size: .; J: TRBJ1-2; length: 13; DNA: TGTGCCAGCAGTTTCCAGGGAGGGTATGGCTACACCTTC; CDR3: CASSFQGGYGYTF
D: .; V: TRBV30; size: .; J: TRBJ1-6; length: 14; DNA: TGTGCCTGGAGTGTAGAGGGCTATAATTCACCCCTCCACTTT; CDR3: CAWSVEGYNSPLHF
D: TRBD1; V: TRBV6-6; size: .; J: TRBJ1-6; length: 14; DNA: TGTGCCAGCAGTTACGACAGGGTAAATTCACCCCTCCACTTT; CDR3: CASSYDRVNSPLHF
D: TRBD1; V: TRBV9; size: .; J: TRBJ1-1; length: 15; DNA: TGTGCCAGCAGCAAGACAGGGGGGGACAACACTGAAGCTTTCTTT; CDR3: CASSKTGGDNTEAFF
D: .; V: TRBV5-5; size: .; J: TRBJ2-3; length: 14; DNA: TGTGCCAGCAGCCCCGGCCCGCGGACAGATACGCAGTATTTT; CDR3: CASSPGPRTDTQYF
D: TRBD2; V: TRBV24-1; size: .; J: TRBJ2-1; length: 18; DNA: TGTGCCACCAGTGACAAGGGGACTAGCGGGAGGGCGCGGAATGAGCAGTTCTTC; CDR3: CATSDKGTSGRARNEQFF
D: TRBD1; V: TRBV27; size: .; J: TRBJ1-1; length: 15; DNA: TGTGCCAGCAGTTTGAACCGACAGGGCCCCACTGAAGCTTTCTTT; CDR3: CASSLNRQGPTEAFF
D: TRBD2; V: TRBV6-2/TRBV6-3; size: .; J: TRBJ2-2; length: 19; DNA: TGTGCCAGCAGTTACCCTCTTTCCGGGGGGAACCCAAACACCGGGGAGCTGTTTTTT; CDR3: CASSYPLSGGNPNTGELFF
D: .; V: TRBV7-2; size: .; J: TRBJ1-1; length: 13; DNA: TGTGCCAGCAGCTTAGGACAGTACACTGAAGCTTTCTTT; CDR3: CASSLGQYTEAFF
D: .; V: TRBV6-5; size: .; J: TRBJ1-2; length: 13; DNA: TGTGCCAGCAGGTCCACAGGGCTATATGGCTACACCTTC; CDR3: CASRSTGLYGYTF
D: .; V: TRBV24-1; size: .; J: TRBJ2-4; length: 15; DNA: TGTGCCACCAGTGATTCGGGGGTAGCCAAAAACATTCAGTACTTC; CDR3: CATSDSGVAKNIQYF
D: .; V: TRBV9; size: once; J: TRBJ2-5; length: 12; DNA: TGTGCCAGCAGCCCTTTTGAGGAGACCCAGTACTTC; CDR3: CASSPFEETQYF
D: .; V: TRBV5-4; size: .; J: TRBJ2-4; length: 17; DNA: TGTGCCAGCAGCTCACTCAAACAGGGATTAGCCAAAAACATTCAGTACTTC; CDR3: CASSSLKQGLAKNIQYF
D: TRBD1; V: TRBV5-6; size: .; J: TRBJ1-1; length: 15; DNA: TGTGCCAGCAGGCTCAGGGGGCAGTGGAACACTGAAGCTTTCTTT; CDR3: CASRLRGQWNTEAFF
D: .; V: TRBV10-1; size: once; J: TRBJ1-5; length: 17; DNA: TGCGCCAGCAGACTCGACAGGCGGAAACCCTGCAATCAGCCCCAGCATTTT; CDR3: CASRLDRRKPCNQPQHF
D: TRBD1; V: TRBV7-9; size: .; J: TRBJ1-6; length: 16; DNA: TGTGCCAGCACCATACGACTCACAGGGGGCGCGTCACCCCTCCACTTT; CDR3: CASTIRLTGGASPLHF
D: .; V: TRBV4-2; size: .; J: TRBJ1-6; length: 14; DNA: TGTGCCAGCAGCCAACCACAGGTGGACTCACCCCTCCACTTT; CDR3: CASSQPQVDSPLHF
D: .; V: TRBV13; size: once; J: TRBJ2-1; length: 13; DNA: TGTGCCAGCAGCTTAAACTTCTACAATGAGCAGTTCTTC; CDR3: CASSLNFYNEQFF
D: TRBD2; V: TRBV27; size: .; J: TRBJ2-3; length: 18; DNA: TGTGCCAGCAGTTCCCCTCTGGGACTAGCGGGGGGAGGAGATACGCAGTATTTT; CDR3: CASSSPLGLAGGGDTQYF
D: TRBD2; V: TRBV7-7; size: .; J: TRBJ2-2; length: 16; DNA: TGTGCCAGCCGCGACCTAGCGGGGATGAACACCGGGGAGCTGTTTTTT; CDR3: CASRDLAGMNTGELFF
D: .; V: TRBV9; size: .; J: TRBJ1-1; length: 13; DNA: TGTGCCAGCAGCGTAGGTATGGCCACTGAAGCTTTCTTT; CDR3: CASSVGMATEAFF
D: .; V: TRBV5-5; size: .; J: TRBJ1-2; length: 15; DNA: TGTGCCAGCAGCACGGGACTTTTATCTAACTATGGCTACACCTTC; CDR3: CASSTGLLSNYGYTF
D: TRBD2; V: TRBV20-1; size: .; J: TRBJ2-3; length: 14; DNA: TGCAGTGCTAGTGGCGGGGGGTTCACAGATACGCAGTATTTT; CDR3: CSASGGGFTDTQYF
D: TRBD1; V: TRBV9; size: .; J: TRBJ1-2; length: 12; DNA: TGTGCCAGCACCTATTTAACCGGGACAGGGCCTTTT; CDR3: CASTYLTGTGPF
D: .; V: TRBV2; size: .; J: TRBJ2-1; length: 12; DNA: TGTGCCAGCAGTGAAGTGGGGCAGGAGCAGTTCTTC; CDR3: CASSEVGQEQFF
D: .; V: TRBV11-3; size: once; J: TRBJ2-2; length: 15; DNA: TGTGCCAGCAGCCAGGGGGGATTGAACACCGGGGAGCTGTTTTTT; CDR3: CASSQGGLNTGELFF
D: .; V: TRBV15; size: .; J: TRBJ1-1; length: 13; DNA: TGTGCCACCAGCAGTACAGGGCGTTCTGAAGCTTTCTTT; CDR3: CATSSTGRSEAFF
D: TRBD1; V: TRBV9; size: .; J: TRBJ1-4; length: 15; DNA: TGTGCCAGCAGCGCGGAGGGACAGGGGTTCGAAAAACTGTTTTTT; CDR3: CASSAEGQGFEKLFF
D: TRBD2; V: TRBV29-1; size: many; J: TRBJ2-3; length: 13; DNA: TGCAGCGTCGTAGCGGGGGGGCCAGATACGCAGTATTTT; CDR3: CSVVAGGPDTQYF
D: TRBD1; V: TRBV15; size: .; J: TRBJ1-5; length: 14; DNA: TGTGCCACCAGCAGGACAGGGACCAATCAGCCCCAGCATTTT; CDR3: CATSRTGTNQPQHF
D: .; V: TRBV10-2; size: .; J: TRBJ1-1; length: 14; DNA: TGCGCCAGCAGGGGAGCAGGGAGGGACACTGAAGCTTTCTTT; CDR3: CASRGAGRDTEAFF
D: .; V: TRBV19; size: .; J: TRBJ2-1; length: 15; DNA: TGTGCCAGTAGTCCTAACGATATTCCCTACAATGAGCAGTTCTTC; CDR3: CASSPNDIPYNEQFF